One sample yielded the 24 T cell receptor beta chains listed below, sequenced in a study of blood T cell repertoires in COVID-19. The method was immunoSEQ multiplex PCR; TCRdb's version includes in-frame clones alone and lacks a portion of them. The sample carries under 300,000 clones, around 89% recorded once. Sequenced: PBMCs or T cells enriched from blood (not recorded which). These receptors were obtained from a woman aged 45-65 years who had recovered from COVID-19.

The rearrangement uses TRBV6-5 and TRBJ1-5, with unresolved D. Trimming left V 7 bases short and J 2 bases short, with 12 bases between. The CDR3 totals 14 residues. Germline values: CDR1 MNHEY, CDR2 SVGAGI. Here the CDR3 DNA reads TGTGCCAGCAATCGGGGTAGTGGCAATCAGCCCCAGCATTTT. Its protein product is CASNRGSGNQPQHF.

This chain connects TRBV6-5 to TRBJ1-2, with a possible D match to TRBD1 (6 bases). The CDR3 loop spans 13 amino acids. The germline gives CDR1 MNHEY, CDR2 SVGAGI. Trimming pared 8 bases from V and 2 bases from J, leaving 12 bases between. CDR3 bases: TGTGCCAGCTTCGACAGGTTGAACTATGGCTACACCTTC. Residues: CASFDRLNYGYTF.

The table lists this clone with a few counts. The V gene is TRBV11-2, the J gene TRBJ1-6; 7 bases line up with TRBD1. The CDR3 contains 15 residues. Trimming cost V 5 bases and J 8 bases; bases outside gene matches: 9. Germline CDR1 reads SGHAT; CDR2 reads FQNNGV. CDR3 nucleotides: TGTGCCAGCAGCCAATTGACAGGGAACCATTCACCCCTCCACTTT. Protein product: CASSQLTGNHSPLHF.

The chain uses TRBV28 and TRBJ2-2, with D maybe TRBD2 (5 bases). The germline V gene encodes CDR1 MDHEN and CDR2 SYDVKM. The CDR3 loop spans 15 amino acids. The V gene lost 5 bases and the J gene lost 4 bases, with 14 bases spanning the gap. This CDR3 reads CASSRTLAGTGELFF. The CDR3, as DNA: TGTGCCAGCAGTAGGACTCTTGCGGGCACCGGGGAGCTGTTTTTT.

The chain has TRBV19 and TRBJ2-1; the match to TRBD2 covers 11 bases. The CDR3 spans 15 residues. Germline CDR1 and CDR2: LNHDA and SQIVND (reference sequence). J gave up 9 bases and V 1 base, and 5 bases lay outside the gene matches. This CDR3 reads CASSIGGLAVGEQFF. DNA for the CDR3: TGTGCCAGTAGTATAGGGGGACTAGCGGTAGGTGAGCAGTTCTTC.

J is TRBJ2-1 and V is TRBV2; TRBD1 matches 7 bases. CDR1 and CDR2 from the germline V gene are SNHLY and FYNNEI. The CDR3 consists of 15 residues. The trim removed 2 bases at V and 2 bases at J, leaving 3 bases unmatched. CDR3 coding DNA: TGTGCCAGCAGTGAACGGACAGGAGCCTACAATGAGCAGTTCTTC. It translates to CASSERTGAYNEQFF. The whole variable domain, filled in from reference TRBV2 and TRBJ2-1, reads EPEVTQTPSHQVTQMGQEVILRCVPISNHLYFYWYRQILGQKVEFLVSFYNNEISEKSEIFDDQFSVERPDGSNFTLKIRSTKLEDSAMYFCASSERTGAYNEQFFGPGTRLTVL.

CDR3 bases: TGTGCCAGCGGGGAGGTTGACTATGGCTACACCTTC. The encoded protein is CASGEVDYGYTF. This chain joins TRBV6-5 and TRBJ1-2; no reliable D call. Germline V lookup: CDR1 MNHEY, CDR2 SVGAGI. V was cut by 8 bases and J by 3 bases, with 10 bases left in between. CDR3 length: 12 residues.

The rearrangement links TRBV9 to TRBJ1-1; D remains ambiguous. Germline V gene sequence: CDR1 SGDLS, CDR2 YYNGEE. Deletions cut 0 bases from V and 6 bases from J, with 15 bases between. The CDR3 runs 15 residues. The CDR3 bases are TGTGCCAGCAGCGTAGAAGCCGGACTTGCTGCTGAAGCTTTCTTT. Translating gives CASSVEAGLAAEAFF.

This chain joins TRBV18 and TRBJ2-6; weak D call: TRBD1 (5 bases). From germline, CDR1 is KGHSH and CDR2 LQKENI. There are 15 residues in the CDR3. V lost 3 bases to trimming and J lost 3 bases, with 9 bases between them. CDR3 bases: TGTGCCAGCTCACCGAGAAGGGGTGGGGCCAACGTCCTGACTTTC. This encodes CASSPRRGGANVLTF.

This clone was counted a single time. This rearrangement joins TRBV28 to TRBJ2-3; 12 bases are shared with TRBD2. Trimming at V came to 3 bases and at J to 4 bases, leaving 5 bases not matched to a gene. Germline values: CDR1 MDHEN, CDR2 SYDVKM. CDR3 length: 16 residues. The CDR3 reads CASSLTSGSLPDTQYF. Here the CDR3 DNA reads TGTGCCAGCAGTTTGACTAGCGGGAGTCTCCCAGATACGCAGTATTTT.

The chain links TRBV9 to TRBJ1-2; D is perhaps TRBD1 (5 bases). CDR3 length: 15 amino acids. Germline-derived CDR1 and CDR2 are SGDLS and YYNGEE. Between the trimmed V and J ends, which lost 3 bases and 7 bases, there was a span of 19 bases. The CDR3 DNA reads TGTGCCAGCAGCGGAGACGACAGCCACCTGAGTGGCTACACCTTC. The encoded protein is CASSGDDSHLSGYTF.

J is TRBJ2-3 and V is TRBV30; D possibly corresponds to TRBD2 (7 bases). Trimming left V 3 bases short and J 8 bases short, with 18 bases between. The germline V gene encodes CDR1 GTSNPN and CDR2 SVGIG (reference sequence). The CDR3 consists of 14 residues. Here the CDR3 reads CAWSPPGGFSTQYF. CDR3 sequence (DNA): TGTGCCTGGAGCCCCCCGGGGGGCTTTTCTACGCAGTATTTT.

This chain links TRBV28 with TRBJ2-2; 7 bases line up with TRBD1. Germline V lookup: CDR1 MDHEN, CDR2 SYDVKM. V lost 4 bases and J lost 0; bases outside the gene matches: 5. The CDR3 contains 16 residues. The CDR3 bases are TGTGCCAGCAGTTCAGCCGGGACAGCGAACACCGGGGAGCTGTTTTTT. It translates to CASSSAGTANTGELFF.

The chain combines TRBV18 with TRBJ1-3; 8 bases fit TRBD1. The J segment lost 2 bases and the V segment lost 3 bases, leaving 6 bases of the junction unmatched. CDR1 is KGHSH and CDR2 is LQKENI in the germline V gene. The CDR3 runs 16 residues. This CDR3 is CASSPLDRDTGNTIYF. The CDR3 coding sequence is TGTGCCAGCTCACCCTTGGACAGGGATACTGGAAACACCATATATTTT.

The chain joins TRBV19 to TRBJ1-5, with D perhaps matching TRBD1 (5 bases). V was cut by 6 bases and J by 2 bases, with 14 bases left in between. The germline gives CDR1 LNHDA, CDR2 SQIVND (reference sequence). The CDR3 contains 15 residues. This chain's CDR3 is CASSIDRRGNQPQHF. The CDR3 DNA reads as TGTGCCAGTAGCATCGACAGACGCGGCAATCAGCCCCAGCATTTT.

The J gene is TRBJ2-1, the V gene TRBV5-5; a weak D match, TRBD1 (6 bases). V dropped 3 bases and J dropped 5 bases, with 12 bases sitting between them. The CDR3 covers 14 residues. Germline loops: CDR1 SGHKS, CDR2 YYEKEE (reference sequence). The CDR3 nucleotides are TGTGCCAGCAGCTATGCTGGACAGCACAATGAGCAGTTCTTC. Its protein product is CASSYAGQHNEQFF.

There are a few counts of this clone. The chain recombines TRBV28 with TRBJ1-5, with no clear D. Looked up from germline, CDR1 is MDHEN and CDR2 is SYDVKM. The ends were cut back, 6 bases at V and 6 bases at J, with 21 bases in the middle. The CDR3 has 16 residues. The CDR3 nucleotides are TGTGCCAGCAGGAAAACCGAGGGAGTCCTGGTTCAGCCCCAGCATTTT. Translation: CASRKTEGVLVQPQHF.

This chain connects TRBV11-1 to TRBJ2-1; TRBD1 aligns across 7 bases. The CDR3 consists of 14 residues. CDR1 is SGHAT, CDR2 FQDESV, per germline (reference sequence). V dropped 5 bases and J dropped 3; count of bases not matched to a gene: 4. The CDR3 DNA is TGTGCCAGCAGCATCCGGGACAGCTACAATGAGCAGTTCTTC. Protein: CASSIRDSYNEQFF. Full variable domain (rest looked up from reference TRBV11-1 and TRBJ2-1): EAEVAQSPRYKITEKSQAVAFWCDPISGHATLYWYRQILGQGPELLVQFQDESVVDDSQLPKDRFSAERLKGVDSTLKIQPAELGDSAMYLCASSIRDSYNEQFFGPGTRLTVL.

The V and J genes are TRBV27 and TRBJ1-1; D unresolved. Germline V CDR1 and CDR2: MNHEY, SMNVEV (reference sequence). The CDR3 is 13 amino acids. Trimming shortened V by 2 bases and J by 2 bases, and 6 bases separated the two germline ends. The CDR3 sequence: CASSLILNTEAFF. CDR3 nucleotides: TGTGCCAGCAGTTTAATACTCAACACTGAAGCTTTCTTT.

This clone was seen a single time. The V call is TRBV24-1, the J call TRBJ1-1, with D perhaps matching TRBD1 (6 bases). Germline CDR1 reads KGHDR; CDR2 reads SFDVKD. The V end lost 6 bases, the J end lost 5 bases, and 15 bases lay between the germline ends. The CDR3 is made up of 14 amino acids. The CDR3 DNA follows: TGTGCCACCAGTAATACAGGGATCGGAACTGAAGCTTTCTTT. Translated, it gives CATSNTGIGTEAFF.

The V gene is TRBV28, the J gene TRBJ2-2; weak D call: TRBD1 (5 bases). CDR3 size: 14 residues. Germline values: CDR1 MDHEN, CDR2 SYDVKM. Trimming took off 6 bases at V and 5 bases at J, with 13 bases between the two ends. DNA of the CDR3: TGTGCCAGCAGCTCCGCGACAGTGACCGGGGAGCTGTTTTTT. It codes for CASSSATVTGELFF.

The CDR3 DNA reads TGTGCCAGCAGTGCGTACGGGGGGGCTCCCAGGGCCTACACCTTC. Translation gives CASSAYGGAPRAYTF. The chain recombines TRBV6-6 with TRBJ1-2; the D gene is possibly TRBD1 (6 bases). Trimming pared 5 bases from V and 10 bases from J, leaving 23 bases between. Germline assignment: CDR1 MNHNY and CDR2 SVGAGI (reference sequence). The CDR3 length is 15 residues.

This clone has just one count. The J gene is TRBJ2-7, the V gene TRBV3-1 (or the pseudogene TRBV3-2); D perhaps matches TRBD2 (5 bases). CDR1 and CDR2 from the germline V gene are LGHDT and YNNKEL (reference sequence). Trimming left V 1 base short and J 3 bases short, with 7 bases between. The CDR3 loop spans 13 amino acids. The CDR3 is CASSQVGSYEQYF. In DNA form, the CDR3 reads TGTGCCAGCAGCCAAGTAGGGAGCTACGAGCAGTACTTC.

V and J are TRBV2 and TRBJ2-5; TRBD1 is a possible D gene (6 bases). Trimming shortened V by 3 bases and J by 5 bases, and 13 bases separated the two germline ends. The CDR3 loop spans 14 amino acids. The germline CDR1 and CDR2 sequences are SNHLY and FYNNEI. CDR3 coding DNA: TGTGCCAGCAGTGAGACAGGCGTGAGGGAGACCCAGTACTTC. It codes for CASSETGVRETQYF.